This T cell receptor (beta chain) appears in the sequencing data of a study of shared clonotypes between healthy human individuals. The naive CD8 population came from CD45RO-negative cells selected for CCR7, without terminally differentiated effector memory CD45RA+ cells. Using immunoSEQ multiplex PCR, the repertoire was profiled, and TCRdb retains in-frame clones only, with some absent. The sample shows around 1,900,000 clones, 90% to 95% of them seen only once. CDR1 is SGHAT and CDR2 is FQNNGV in the germline V gene. With 3 bases removed from V and 0 bases from J, the gap between germline ends came to 15 bases. The CDR3 has 16 amino acids.

The receptor's source is a man between 18 and 29 years old in good health. Some clones in this sample may be carry-over from other donors' samples. The sample comprised naive CD8+ T cells from PBMCs. The genes are TRBV11-2 and TRBJ2-7; possibly TRBD2 for D (6 bases). The CDR3 loop reads CASSFPREAPSYEQYF. The CDR3 DNA sequence: TGTGCCAGCAGCTTTCCGAGGGAGGCCCCCTCCTACGAGCAGTACTTC. The full variable domain, rest sourced from reference TRBV11-2 and TRBJ2-7, is EAGVAQSPRYKIIEKRQSVAFWCNPISGHATLYWYQQILGQGPKLLIQFQNNGVVDDSQLPKDRFSAERLKGVDSTLKIQPAKLEDSAVYLCASSFPREAPSYEQYFGPGTRLTVT.